What follows are 29 T cell receptor beta chains derived from one specimen sequenced in a study of blood T cell repertoires in COVID-19. TCRdb's copy holds only in-frame clones and misses some; the assay was immunoSEQ multiplex PCR. In the table there are about 220,000 clones, 84% of which are singletons. Sample: PBMCs or T cells enriched from blood (not recorded which). The receptors originated from a woman aged 40 to 49 who had recovered from COVID-19.

This clone has just one count. The V gene is TRBV5-6, the J gene TRBJ1-1; no clear D gene. Trimming removed 4 bases at V and 7 bases at J, with 14 bases between. Germline V CDR1 and CDR2: SGHDT, YYEEEE. The CDR3 consists of 13 residues. CDR3 sequence reads: CASSRTGSIEAFF. The DNA of the CDR3 is TGTGCCAGCAGCCGTACGGGGTCCATTGAAGCTTTCTTT.

Note on this clone: Other DNA sequences in the sample encode the same CDR3. The CDR3 region is CASSPPGGTDTQYF. In DNA, the CDR3 is TGTGCCAGCTCACCACCCGGGGGCACAGATACGCAGTATTTT. This rearrangement joins TRBV18 to TRBJ2-3, with D perhaps matching TRBD2 (5 bases). This CDR3 spans 14 amino acids. The V end lost 0 bases, the J end lost 1 base, and 5 bases lay between the germline ends. CDR1 KGHSH and CDR2 LQKENI come from the germline V gene. The entire variable domain, with the rest obtained from reference TRBV18 and TRBJ2-3, is as follows: NAGVMQNPRHLVRRRGQEARLRCSPMKGHSHVYWYRQLPEEGLKFMVYLQKENIIDESGMPKERFSAEFPKEGPSILRIQQVVRGDSAAYFCASSPPGGTDTQYFGPGTRLTVL.

The chain links TRBV7-3 to TRBJ2-7; tentative D call: TRBD1 (6 bases). This CDR3 comprises 14 residues. Germline-derived CDR1 and CDR2 are SGHTA and FQGTGA. V lost 5 bases to trimming and J lost 2 bases, with 13 bases between them. The DNA of the CDR3 is TGTGCCAGCAGCCGAGCCAGGGGTCCCTACGAGCAGTACTTC. It encodes CASSRARGPYEQYF.

The chain carries TRBV5-1 and TRBJ2-1; 11 bases line up with TRBD2. Germline trimming cut 0 bases from V and 4 bases from J; bases unmatched to any gene: 3. The CDR3 loop spans 16 amino acids. CDR1 is SGHRS and CDR2 is YFSETQ in the germline V gene. CDR3 coding DNA: TGCGCCAGCAGCTTGGCCGGGACTAGCGGTTACAATGAGCAGTTCTTC. It translates to CASSLAGTSGYNEQFF.

This sequence joins TRBV7-2 and TRBJ2-5, with 7 bases aligning to TRBD2. In germline, CDR1 is SGHTA, CDR2 FQGNSA. The CDR3 totals 15 residues. J gave up 5 bases and V 1 base, and 7 bases lay outside the gene matches. The CDR3 DNA reads as TGTGCCAGCAGCTTAGGGATTAGCGGGCGTGAGACCCAGTACTTC. Translation gives CASSLGISGRETQYF.

V gene TRBV19 combines with J gene TRBJ1-3; D remains ambiguous. The CDR3 covers 13 residues. The V and J ends lost 3 bases and 4 bases respectively, with 7 bases between them. CDR1 and CDR2 from the germline V gene are LNHDA and SQIVND (reference sequence). The CDR3 loop is CASSITEGNTIYF. As DNA, the CDR3 is TGTGCCAGTAGTATCACAGAGGGAAACACCATATATTTT. Full variable domain (outside the CDR3, taken from reference TRBV19 and TRBJ1-3): DGGITQSPKYLFRKEGQNVTLSCEQNLNHDAMYWYRQDPGQGLRLIYYSQIVNDFQKGDIAEGYSVSREKKESFPLTVTSAQKNPTAFYLCASSITEGNTIYFGEGSWLTVV.

This clone was seen only once. The chain recombines TRBV7-3 with TRBJ2-3, with TRBD2 identical over 9 bases. Trimming took 4 bases from V and 2 from J; bases not matched to a gene: 1. The germline V gene encodes CDR1 SGHTA and CDR2 FQGTGA. The CDR3 has 14 residues. The CDR3 nucleotides read TGTGCCAGCAGCTCTAGCGGGGTCACAGATACGCAGTATTTT. Translated, it gives CASSSSGVTDTQYF.

A single count supports this clone. V gene TRBV5-1 combines with J gene TRBJ2-1; 9 bases line up with TRBD2. CDR1 SGHRS and CDR2 YFSETQ come from the germline V gene. The CDR3 contains 15 residues. Losses at the gene ends were 2 bases for V and 8 bases for J; bases not matched to a gene: 8. Here the CDR3 DNA reads TGCGCCAGCAGCTTAGTTCTAGCGGGAACGCATGAGCAGTTCTTC. Its translation: CASSLVLAGTHEQFF.

The gene calls are TRBV28 and TRBJ2-7, with D unclear. The CDR3 contains 14 residues. The germline V and J ends were trimmed by 3 bases and 0 bases, with 9 bases remaining between them. Germline CDR1 reads MDHEN; CDR2 reads SYDVKM. The DNA of the CDR3 is TGTGCCAGCAGTTTCCACGGTAGCTCCTACGAGCAGTACGTC. Translated: CASSFHGSSYEQYV.

This clone occurred a few times. The rearrangement joins TRBV5-1 to TRBJ2-2; TRBD2 matches 8 bases. Germline CDR1 SGHRS, CDR2 YFSETQ. V lost 1 base to trimming and J lost 5 bases; unmatched junction nucleotides: 4. The CDR3 spans 15 residues. This CDR3 is CASSLTLAVTGELFF. The CDR3 DNA sequence: TGCGCCAGCAGCTTGACACTAGCGGTAACCGGGGAGCTGTTTTTT.

The rearrangement links TRBV18 to TRBJ1-1, with D perhaps matching TRBD1 (6 bases). Per germline, CDR1 KGHSH and CDR2 LQKENI. The ends were cut back, 5 bases at V and 1 base at J, with 11 bases in the middle. This CDR3 is built from 14 residues. CDR3 region: CASSSGQPNTEAFF. The CDR3 nucleotides read TGTGCCAGCTCATCAGGACAGCCGAACACTGAAGCTTTCTTT.

There are a few counts of this clone. The chain links TRBV14 to TRBJ2-7; D unclear. The V end lost 7 bases, the J end lost 0 bases, and 19 bases lay between the germline ends. Germline CDR1 reads SGHDN; CDR2 reads FVKESK. This CDR3 has 16 residues. The DNA for the CDR3 is TGTGCCAGCACCGATCGCCCAGGATCGAGCTCCTACGAGCAGTACTTC. Translation: CASTDRPGSSSYEQYF.

The CDR3 protein is CASSGTGGPDGYTF. The CDR3 bases are TGTGCCAGTAGTGGGACAGGGGGCCCAGATGGCTACACCTTC. This chain links TRBV19 with TRBJ1-2; 12 bases fit TRBD1. Germline V gene lookup returns CDR1 LNHDA and CDR2 SQIVND (reference sequence). The length of the CDR3 is 14 residues. With V trimmed by 5 bases and J by 6 bases, 4 bases remained unmatched. The full variable domain, with the rest looked up from reference TRBV19 and TRBJ1-2, is DGGITQSPKYLFRKEGQNVTLSCEQNLNHDAMYWYRQDPGQGLRLIYYSQIVNDFQKGDIAEGYSVSREKKESFPLTVTSAQKNPTAFYLCASSGTGGPDGYTFGSGTRLTVV.

V gene TRBV7-2 combines with J gene TRBJ1-2, with 7 bases fitting TRBD1. The V segment lost 1 base and the J segment 0 bases; nucleotides outside the gene matches: 2. CDR1 is SGHTA, CDR2 FQGNSA, per germline. The CDR3 is 15 residues long. DNA for the CDR3: TGTGCCAGCAGCTTAGGCAGGGGGACTAACTATGGCTACACCTTC. Amino acid sequence: CASSLGRGTNYGYTF.

Worth noting for this clone: Other nucleotide sequences in the sample specify the same CDR3. The chain employs TRBV29-1 and TRBJ1-1, with D possibly matching TRBD1 (6 bases). V was cut by 7 bases and J by 1 base, with 10 bases left in between. Looked up from germline, CDR1 is SQVTM and CDR2 is ANQGSEA. This CDR3 has 12 residues. The CDR3 DNA reads as TGCAGCGCTAGCAGGGGGAACACTGAAGCTTTCTTT. Translating it yields CSASRGNTEAFF. The full variable domain, with the rest looked up from reference TRBV29-1 and TRBJ1-1, is SAVISQKPSRDICQRGTSLTIQCQVDSQVTMMFWYRQQPGQSLTLIATANQGSEATYESGFVIDKFPISRPNLTFSTLTVSNMSPEDSSIYLCSASRGNTEAFFGQGTRLTVV.

The rearrangement links TRBV3-1 (or the pseudogene TRBV3-2) to TRBJ2-2; D ambiguous. Trimming removed 0 bases at V and 2 bases at J, with 7 bases between. The germline gives CDR1 LGHDT, CDR2 YNNKEL (reference sequence). This CDR3 has 15 amino acids. DNA for the CDR3: TGTGCCAGCAGCCAAGAGAAGACAAACACCGGGGAGCTGTTTTTT. It translates to CASSQEKTNTGELFF.

V and J are TRBV28 and TRBJ1-5; D perhaps matches TRBD1 (6 bases). This CDR3 comprises 12 residues. Germline V CDR1 and CDR2: MDHEN, SYDVKM. Trimming cost V 6 bases and J 7 bases, with 10 bases left between them. Here the CDR3 reads CASRQGRQPQHF. CDR3 sequence (DNA): TGTGCCAGCAGACAGGGAAGGCAGCCCCAGCATTTT. Looking up the rest from reference TRBV28 and TRBJ1-5 gives the full variable domain: DVKVTQSSRYLVKRTGEKVFLECVQDMDHENMFWYRQDPGLGLRLIYFSYDVKMKEKGDIPEGYSVSREKKERFSLILESASTNQTSMYLCASRQGRQPQHFGDGTRLSIL.

The genes are TRBV29-1 and TRBJ2-3, with no clear D. This CDR3 is 12 amino acids long. The germline gives CDR1 SQVTM, CDR2 ANQGSEA. Trimming stripped 0 bases from V and 6 bases from J, with 7 bases between. CDR3: CSVEDLMDTQYF. Written as DNA, the CDR3 is TGCAGCGTTGAAGATCTTATGGATACGCAGTATTTT.

The genes are TRBV19 and TRBJ2-3, with 11 bases identical to TRBD2. Germline V gives CDR1 LNHDA, CDR2 SQIVND (reference sequence). The V segment lost 4 bases and the J segment 1 base; nucleotides outside the gene matches: 1. This CDR3 spans 15 amino acids. The CDR3: CASSKTSGGTDTQYF. CDR3 nucleotides: TGTGCCAGTAGTAAGACTAGCGGGGGCACAGATACGCAGTATTTT.

This clone was counted once. The rearrangement joins TRBV5-4 to TRBJ2-7; 10 bases are shared with TRBD1. This CDR3 has 14 amino acids. Germline V gene sequence: CDR1 SGHNT, CDR2 YYREEE (reference sequence). The ends lost 3 bases at V and 2 bases at J; junction bases unmatched: 2. The CDR3 loop is CASSSGTGAYEQYF. The CDR3 bases are TGTGCCAGCAGCTCCGGGACAGGGGCCTACGAGCAGTACTTC.

This chain connects TRBV5-6 to TRBJ2-7, with TRBD2 matching 7 bases. Trimming cost V 4 bases and J 4 bases; bases outside gene matches: 17. From germline, CDR1 is SGHDT and CDR2 YYEEEE. CDR3 size: 17 residues. The CDR3 loop is CASSGTGGVNKRYEQYF. Written as DNA, the CDR3 is TGTGCCAGCAGCGGTACTGGGGGGGTGAATAAACGGTACGAGCAGTACTTC.

The chain recombines TRBV7-8 with TRBJ2-7; 8 bases fit TRBD1. The CDR3 consists of 12 residues. The J segment lost 5 bases and the V segment lost 5 bases, leaving 2 bases of the junction unmatched. The germline V gene encodes CDR1 SGHVS and CDR2 FQNEAQ. The CDR3 DNA reads as TGTGCCAGCAGCACGACAGGGGACGAGCAGTACTTC. It translates to CASSTTGDEQYF.

The chain carries TRBV18 and TRBJ1-2; possibly TRBD1 for D (5 bases). In germline, CDR1 is KGHSH, CDR2 LQKENI. The CDR3 covers 16 residues. V lost 6 bases to trimming and J lost 0 bases, with 17 bases between them. The CDR3 nucleotides read TGTGCCAGCTCTTTTGAGACAGTGGCCACTAACTATGGCTACACCTTC. Its translation is CASSFETVATNYGYTF.

The chain combines TRBV21-1 with TRBJ2-3; the table calls TRBD1, which could not be checked here. TRBV21-1 is deemed a pseudogene. The CDR3 extends over 14 amino acids. DNA for the CDR3: TGTGCCAGCCCCCTGGCCCAAAGAACAGATACGCAGTATTTT. It specifies CASPLAQRTDTQYF.

The chain is built from TRBV19 and TRBJ2-1; 9 positions match TRBD2. The CDR3 consists of 13 residues. CDR1 LNHDA and CDR2 SQIVND come from the germline V gene (reference sequence). With V trimmed by 4 bases and J by 6 bases, 1 base remained unmatched. The CDR3 reads CASSSGRGNEQFF. The CDR3 nucleotides are TGTGCCAGTAGTAGCGGGAGGGGCAATGAGCAGTTCTTC. Full variable domain (remainder filled in from reference TRBV19 and TRBJ2-1): DGGITQSPKYLFRKEGQNVTLSCEQNLNHDAMYWYRQDPGQGLRLIYYSQIVNDFQKGDIAEGYSVSREKKESFPLTVTSAQKNPTAFYLCASSSGRGNEQFFGPGTRLTVL.

The J gene is TRBJ2-6, the V gene TRBV10-1, with 11 bases lining up with TRBD2. CDR3 size: 21 residues. The germline V gene encodes CDR1 WNHNN and CDR2 SYGVQD (reference sequence). The ends lost 0 bases at V and 6 bases at J; junction bases unmatched: 16. The CDR3 loop is CASSESVLAGDPGYEANVLTF. As DNA, the CDR3 is TGCGCCAGCAGTGAGTCGGTACTAGCGGGAGACCCCGGATATGAGGCCAACGTCCTGACTTTC.

V and J are TRBV9 and TRBJ2-7; the match to TRBD1 covers 9 bases. Germline loops: CDR1 SGDLS, CDR2 YYNGEE. The CDR3 runs to 14 residues. V was pared by 3 bases and J by 4 bases, with 5 bases of the junction left unmatched. This CDR3 reads CASSAGTGWYEQYF. In DNA form, the CDR3 reads TGTGCCAGCAGCGCGGGGACAGGGTGGTACGAGCAGTACTTC.

This chain links TRBV6-5 with TRBJ2-2, with 9 bases matching TRBD1. The CDR3 is 15 residues long. The V gene's germline CDR1 is MNHEY and CDR2 SVGAGI. V shed 4 bases and J 6 bases; nucleotides not matched to a gene: 6. This CDR3 reads CASSLDRGGAGELFF. The CDR3 DNA is TGTGCCAGCAGTTTGGACAGGGGTGGAGCCGGGGAGCTGTTTTTT.

The chain carries TRBV6-2 or TRBV6-3 and TRBJ2-7, with 9 positions matching TRBD2. Trimming cost V 6 bases and J 0 bases; bases outside gene matches: 15. CDR3 length equals 18 residues. Looked up from germline, CDR1 is MNHEY and CDR2 is SVGEGT. The CDR3 region is CASSPIRVAGADSYEQYV. CDR3 coding DNA: TGTGCCAGCAGCCCTATAAGGGTAGCGGGAGCCGACTCCTACGAGCAGTACGTC.